The 4 T cell receptor beta chains in this list originate from one sample, sequenced in a study of immune cell composition in non-small cell lung cancer (dated 2017 in TCRdb). Normal lung samples came from the same patient and were non-adjacent lung tissue collected as far from the tumour as possible, with a minimum distance of 3 cm. The receptor library was made with the immunoSEQ multiplex PCR assay. TCRdb carries this immuneACCESS record with in-frame sequences only. Its versions omit some clonotypes, under half of them owing to an unresolved V gene in the studies checked, with the rest unexplained. This sample has some 16,000 clones in its table, and 77% of those were observed once. About 9.5% of the sample goes to the ten largest clones. These same data were also listed under a study on CD4 T cells in lung cancer.

Sample: non-adjacent lung tissue. These receptors came from a human donor with non-small cell lung cancer.

The V gene is TRBV5-1, the J gene TRBJ2-2; 11 bases line up with TRBD1. From germline, CDR1 is SGHRS and CDR2 YFSETQ. This CDR3 has 15 amino acids. V trimming: 7 bases; J trimming: 4 bases; junction bases outside the gene matches: 6. CDR3 sequence (DNA): TGCGCCAGCGTCACCGGGACAGGGGGCACCGGGGAGCTGTTTTTT. Translated, it gives CASVTGTGGTGELFF.

The chain combines TRBV6-4 with TRBJ1-2, with 8 bases that match TRBD1. The germline gives CDR1 MRHNA, CDR2 SNTAGT. With 6 bases clipped from V and 8 bases from J, the junction kept 11 bases outside the gene matches. CDR3 length: 14 amino acids. The CDR3 reads CASSPTGTGGGYTF. The DNA of the CDR3 is TGTGCCAGCAGCCCTACCGGGACAGGAGGGGGCTACACCTTC.

The chain uses TRBV7-6 and TRBJ1-3; TRBD1 is a possible D gene (5 bases). V dropped 4 bases and J dropped 4 bases, with 11 bases sitting between them. Germline V gene lookup returns CDR1 SGHVS and CDR2 FNYEAQ. The CDR3 consists of 14 residues. CDR3 sequence (DNA): TGTGCCAGCAGCTCAGGGACTTCGGGAAACACCATATATTTT. Translating gives CASSSGTSGNTIYF.

The chain employs TRBV19 and TRBJ1-5; D call uncertain. The germline CDR1 and CDR2 sequences are LNHDA and SQIVND (reference sequence). The V and J ends lost 3 bases and 7 bases respectively, with 7 bases between them. The CDR3 contains 12 residues. CDR3 loop: CASSMREQPQHF. In DNA form, the CDR3 reads TGTGCCAGTAGTATGAGGGAACAGCCCCAGCATTTT.